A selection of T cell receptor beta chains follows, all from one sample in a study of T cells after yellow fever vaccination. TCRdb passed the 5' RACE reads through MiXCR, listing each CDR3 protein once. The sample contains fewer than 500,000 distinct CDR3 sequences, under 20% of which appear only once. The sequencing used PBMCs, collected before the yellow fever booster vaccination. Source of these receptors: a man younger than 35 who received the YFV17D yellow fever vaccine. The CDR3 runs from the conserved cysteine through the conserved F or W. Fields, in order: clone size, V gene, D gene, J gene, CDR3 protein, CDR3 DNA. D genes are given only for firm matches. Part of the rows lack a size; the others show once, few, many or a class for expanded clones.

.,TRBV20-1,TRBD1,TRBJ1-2,CSARPRDRPYEGYTF,TGCAGTGCTAGACCTCGGGACAGGCCCTATGAGGGCTACACCTTC
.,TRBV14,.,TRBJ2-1,CASSQGGGARNNEQFF,TGTGCCAGCAGCCAGGGGGGAGGAGCTAGAAACAATGAGCAGTTCTTC
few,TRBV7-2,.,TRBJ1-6,CASSLAIGRSPLHF,TGTGCCAGCAGCTTAGCGATTGGGAGGTCACCCCTCCACTTT
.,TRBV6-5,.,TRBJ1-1,CASSYQAGLNTEAFF,TGTGCCAGCAGTTACCAGGCGGGACTCAACACTGAAGCTTTCTTT
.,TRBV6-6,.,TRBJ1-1,CASSEEDLSNTEAFF,TGTGCCAGCAGCGAGGAGGACCTCTCGAACACTGAAGCTTTCTTT
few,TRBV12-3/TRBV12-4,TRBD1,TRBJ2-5,CASSLQGIQETQYF,TGTGCCAGCAGCCTACAGGGGATCCAAGAGACCCAGTACTTC
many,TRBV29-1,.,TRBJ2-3,CSADSGLDTQYF,TGCAGCGCCGACTCGGGGTTAGATACGCAGTATTTT
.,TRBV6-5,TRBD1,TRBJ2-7,CASSYQTGGSYEQYF,TGTGCCAGCAGTTACCAGACAGGGGGCTCGTACGAGCAGTACTTC
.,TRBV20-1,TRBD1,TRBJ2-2,CSASFSRGISGELFF,TGCAGTGCTAGCTTTAGCAGGGGGATCTCCGGGGAGCTGTTTTTT
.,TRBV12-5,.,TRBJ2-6,CASGWSLQATGANVLTF,TGTGCTAGTGGTTGGAGTTTACAGGCCACTGGGGCCAACGTCCTGACTTTC
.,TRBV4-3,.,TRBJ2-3,CASSQDDRIDADTQYF,TGCGCCAGCAGCCAAGACGACAGAATTGACGCAGATACGCAGTATTTT
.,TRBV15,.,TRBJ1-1,CATRDWNTEAFF,TGTGCCACCAGAGACTGGAACACTGAAGCTTTCTTT
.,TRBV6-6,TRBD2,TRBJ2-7,CASRGGVAGRSSYEQYF,TGTGCCAGCAGGGGGGGTGTAGCGGGGCGCAGCTCCTACGAGCAGTACTTC
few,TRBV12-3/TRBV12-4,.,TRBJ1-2,CASSLQGPDGYTF,TGTGCCAGCAGTTTACAGGGCCCCGATGGCTACACCTTC
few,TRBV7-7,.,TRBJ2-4,CASSLGGQGKNIQYF,TGTGCCAGCAGCTTAGGAGGTCAGGGTAAAAACATTCAGTACTTC
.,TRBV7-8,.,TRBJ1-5,CASSLGYRGESNQPQHF,TGTGCCAGCAGCTTAGGGTATAGGGGAGAGAGCAATCAGCCCCAGCATTTT
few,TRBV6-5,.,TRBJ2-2,CASSYSERPNTGELFF,TGTGCCAGCAGTTACTCGGAACGGCCGAACACCGGGGAGCTGTTTTTT
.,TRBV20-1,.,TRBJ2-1,CSATGDKSNEQFF,TGCAGTGCCACGGGGGATAAGAGCAATGAGCAGTTCTTC
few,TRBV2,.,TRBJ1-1,CASTRPATGNTEAFF,TGTGCCAGCACCAGGCCAGCCACTGGGAACACTGAAGCTTTCTTT
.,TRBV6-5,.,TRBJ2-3,CASSYTSVGGQADTQYF,TGTGCCAGCAGTTATACTAGCGTGGGGGGGCAGGCAGATACGCAGTATTTT
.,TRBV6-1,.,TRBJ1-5,CASSEEPVGGQPQHF,TGTGCCAGCAGTGAAGAGCCGGTCGGAGGTCAGCCCCAGCATTTT
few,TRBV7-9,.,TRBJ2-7,CASSFGRRYEQYF,TGTGCCAGCAGCTTTGGGAGACGGTACGAGCAGTACTTC
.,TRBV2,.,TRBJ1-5,CATRLESNQPQHF,TGTGCCACCAGACTGGAGAGCAATCAGCCCCAGCATTTT
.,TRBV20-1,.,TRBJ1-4,CSAPGTPGDEKLFF,TGCAGTGCGCCCGGGACACCGGGGGATGAAAAACTGTTTTTT
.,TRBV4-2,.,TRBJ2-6,CASSQPRMDYPNSGANVLTF,TGTGCCAGCAGCCAACCGAGGATGGACTATCCTAACTCTGGGGCCAACGTCCTGACTTTC
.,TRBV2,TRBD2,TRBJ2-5,CASSLNGRGADETQYF,TGTGCCAGCAGTCTAAATGGGCGGGGGGCCGATGAGACCCAGTACTTC
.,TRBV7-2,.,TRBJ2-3,CASTRTLEIRTQYF,TGTGCCAGCACGCGGACTCTCGAGATCCGTACGCAGTATTTT
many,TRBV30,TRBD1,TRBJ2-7,CAWSAGQGAIGSYEQYF,TGTGCCTGGAGTGCCGGACAGGGGGCGATAGGATCCTACGAGCAGTACTTC
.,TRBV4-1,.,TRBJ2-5,CASSQMGRAAETQYF,TGCGCCAGCAGCCAAATGGGTAGGGCTGCGGAGACCCAGTACTTC
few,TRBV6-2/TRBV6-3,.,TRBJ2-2,CASSTGTGELFF,TGTGCCAGCAGTACAGGGACCGGGGAGCTGTTTTTT
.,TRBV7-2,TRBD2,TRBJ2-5,CASSLASWDYRSQETQYF,TGTGCCAGCAGCCTAGCGAGTTGGGACTACCGTTCCCAAGAGACCCAGTACTTC
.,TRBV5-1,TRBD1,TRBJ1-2,CASGGGSAGYTF,TGCGCCAGCGGAGGGGGCTCGGCTGGCTACACCTTC
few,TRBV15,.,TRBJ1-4,CATSRQGNLNEKLFF,TGTGCCACCAGCAGGCAGGGGAATCTTAATGAAAAACTGTTTTTT
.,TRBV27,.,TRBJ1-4,CASSKDGGWEKLFF,TGTGCCAGCAGTAAGGACGGGGGCTGGGAAAAACTGTTTTTT
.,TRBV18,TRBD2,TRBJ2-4,CASSPFGGGDVKNIQYF,TGTGCCAGCTCACCATTCGGCGGGGGGGATGTCAAAAACATTCAGTACTTC
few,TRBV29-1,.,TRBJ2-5,CSVEEAARETQYF,TGCAGCGTTGAAGAGGCGGCACGGGAGACCCAGTACTTC
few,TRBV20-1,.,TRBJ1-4,CSIYRPQDEKLFF,TGCAGTATATACCGGCCACAAGATGAAAAACTGTTTTTT
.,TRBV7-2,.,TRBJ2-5,CASSLAGQPGETQYF,TGTGCCAGCAGCTTAGCGGGTCAGCCTGGCGAGACCCAGTACTTC
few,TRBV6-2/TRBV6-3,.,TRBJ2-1,CASLKPDRGGNEQFF,TGTGCCAGCCTGAAACCAGACAGGGGAGGGAATGAGCAGTTCTTC
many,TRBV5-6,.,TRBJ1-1,CASSRRGPDTEAFF,TGTGCCAGCAGCCGCCGGGGGCCGGACACTGAAGCTTTCTTT